Each of the 16 T cell receptor beta chains below was sequenced from the same sample in a study of blood T cell repertoires in COVID-19. Assay used: immunoSEQ multiplex PCR; TCRdb lists only in-frame clones, some missing. The sample contains roughly 250,000 clones, over 80% of which appear only once. Material for sequencing was peripheral blood. The receptors were sampled from a woman between 35 and 50 years old with acute or convalescent COVID-19.

The chain employs TRBV6-5 and TRBJ1-2; a possible D gene is TRBD1 (6 bases). Trimming left V 4 bases short and J 7 bases short, with 19 bases between. CDR3 size: 15 residues. Germline values: CDR1 MNHEY, CDR2 SVGAGI. CDR3 DNA sequence: TGTGCCAGCAGTTTACAGGGTGCAGGTCTATTTGGCTACACCTTC. The encoded protein is CASSLQGAGLFGYTF.

As regards this clone: Within the sample, other DNA sequences also encode this same CDR3. The chain couples TRBV2 to TRBJ1-1; D ambiguous. Between the trimmed V and J ends, which lost 2 bases and 1 base, there was a span of 5 bases. The germline CDR1 and CDR2 sequences are SNHLY and FYNNEI. The CDR3 loop spans 13 amino acids. In nucleotides, the CDR3 is TGTGCCAGCAGTGAACGAGGGAACACTGAAGCTTTCTTT. Translation gives CASSERGNTEAFF.

The rearrangement uses TRBV4-1 and TRBJ1-2, with no clear D. The CDR3 runs 12 residues. Trimming stripped 1 base from V and 8 bases from J, with 8 bases between. Germline values: CDR1 MGHRA, CDR2 YSYEKL. The CDR3 DNA follows: TGCGCCAGCAGCCAAGTGGCGGGGGGCTACACCTTC. As protein: CASSQVAGGYTF.

The chain recombines TRBV2 with TRBJ1-4; 8 bases line up with TRBD1. This CDR3 is built from 15 residues. Germline V CDR1 and CDR2: SNHLY, FYNNEI. Trimming cost V 5 bases and J 8 bases; bases outside gene matches: 10. The CDR3 bases are TGTGCCAGCAGTCGCATCGGACAGGGTAGCGAAAAACTGTTTTTT. This encodes CASSRIGQGSEKLFF.

The J gene is TRBJ2-7, the V gene TRBV10-1, with D possibly being TRBD2 (6 bases). The CDR3 is made up of 14 amino acids. Looked up from germline, CDR1 is WNHNN and CDR2 is SYGVQD (reference sequence). Between the trimmed V and J ends, which lost 10 bases and 2 bases, there was a span of 18 bases. The CDR3 spells CAMRKPGSAYEQYV. The CDR3 nucleotides are TGCGCCATGAGAAAGCCCGGGAGCGCCTACGAGCAGTACGTC.

This chain connects TRBV30 to TRBJ2-5, with 7 bases aligning to TRBD2. Trimming cost V 2 bases and J 1 base; bases outside gene matches: 4. CDR3 length equals 14 residues. Germline assignment: CDR1 GTSNPN and CDR2 SVGIG (reference sequence). CDR3 DNA: TGTGCCTGGAGTATAGGGAGGGTCCAAGAGACCCAGTACTTC. This translates into CAWSIGRVQETQYF.

The J gene is TRBJ1-6, the V gene TRBV6-5; the match to TRBD1 covers 7 bases. The CDR3 runs to 15 residues. V lost 8 bases to trimming and J lost 5 bases; unmatched junction nucleotides: 9. Germline V lookup: CDR1 MNHEY, CDR2 SVGAGI. CDR3 protein: CASGINGQDNSPLHF. The DNA of the CDR3 is TGTGCCAGCGGGATAAACGGACAGGATAATTCACCCCTCCACTTT.

The V and J genes are TRBV11-2 and TRBJ1-1; possible D gene TRBD1, 5 bases. Germline V gives CDR1 SGHAT, CDR2 FQNNGV. The CDR3 runs to 14 residues. The germline V and J ends were trimmed by 5 bases and 4 bases, with 14 bases remaining between them. CDR3 protein: CASSRLGLLTEAFF. The CDR3 nucleotides are TGTGCCAGCAGCCGTCTGGGACTCCTCACTGAAGCTTTCTTT.

This clone was seen a handful of times. The chain uses TRBV11-2 and TRBJ1-5, with 7 bases lining up with TRBD1. The germline V gene has CDR1 SGHAT and CDR2 FQNNGV. This CDR3 has 13 amino acids. Germline trimming cut 5 bases from V and 7 bases from J; bases unmatched to any gene: 5. The CDR3 bases are TGTGCCAGCAGCCGTAACAGGGGACAGCCCCAGCATTTT. Its translation is CASSRNRGQPQHF.

The chain combines TRBV13 with TRBJ2-3, with D perhaps TRBD2 (6 bases). The CDR3 covers 13 residues. Germline V lookup: CDR1 PRHDT, CDR2 FYEKMQ (reference sequence). With 3 bases removed from V and 5 bases from J, the gap between germline ends came to 9 bases. CDR3: CASSFLAEDTQYF. DNA of the CDR3: TGTGCCAGCAGCTTTTTAGCGGAAGATACGCAGTATTTT.

This chain links TRBV3-1 (or the pseudogene TRBV3-2) with TRBJ1-2; D may be TRBD1 (5 bases). The germline V gene encodes CDR1 LGHDT and CDR2 YNNKEL (reference sequence). V lost 2 bases, J lost 3 bases, and 10 bases lay in between. This CDR3 comprises 14 residues. DNA of the CDR3: TGTGCCAGCAGCCAAACTACAGGAGACTATGGCTACACCTTC. Amino acids: CASSQTTGDYGYTF.

V usage is TRBV19 and J usage is TRBJ1-5; D is possibly TRBD1 (6 bases). V was trimmed by 4 bases and J by 3 bases, leaving 16 bases between them. Looked up from germline, CDR1 is LNHDA and CDR2 is SQIVND (reference sequence). This CDR3 region has 16 residues. The CDR3 nucleotides read TGTGCCAGTAGTACCCGGGGGGCCCCTGACAATCAGCCCCAGCATTTT. This encodes CASSTRGAPDNQPQHF.

This chain uses TRBV5-1 with TRBJ2-1, with a possible D match to TRBD2 (5 bases). The CDR3 is 14 residues long. V lost 5 bases, J lost 3 bases, and 12 bases lay in between. The germline gives CDR1 SGHRS, CDR2 YFSETQ. In DNA, the CDR3 is TGCGCCAGCAGAGCGGACTCCTACTACAATGAGCAGTTCTTC. Its translation: CASRADSYYNEQFF.

The chain links TRBV10-2 to TRBJ1-2, with 10 bases aligning to TRBD1. CDR1 is WSHSY and CDR2 is SAAADI in the germline V gene. After removal of 2 bases from V and 7 bases from J, the junction contained 10 bases not matched to a gene. This CDR3 spans 16 amino acids. For the CDR3, the DNA is TGCGCCAGCAGTGAGCGAAGAGGGACAGGGGTGGGTGGCTACACCTTC. Amino acid sequence: CASSERRGTGVGGYTF.

The chain uses TRBV10-3 and TRBJ2-2; TRBD1 might be the D (6 bases). Germline CDR1 is ENHRY and CDR2 is SYGVKD. This CDR3 region has 15 residues. The V end was cut by 6 bases, the J end by 6 bases, with 17 bases between. CDR3 nucleotide sequence: TGTGCCATCAGACCGACAGGCGCGAAGGCCGGGGAGCTGTTTTTT. Protein sequence: CAIRPTGAKAGELFF.

This sequence joins TRBV3-1 (or the pseudogene TRBV3-2) and TRBJ2-3, with TRBD1 matching 9 bases. Germline loops: CDR1 LGHDT, CDR2 YNNKEL (reference sequence). CDR3 size: 15 residues. Trimming removed 4 bases from V and 9 bases from J; junction bases left unmatched: 11. CDR3 protein: CASSPQGAYIGTQYF. As DNA, the CDR3 is TGTGCCAGCAGCCCACAGGGGGCGTATATAGGGACGCAGTATTTT.